Listed below are T cell receptor beta chains from one sample, sequenced in a study of T cells in Graves' hyperthyroidism and ophthalmopathy. Via MiXCR, TCRdb re-called the multiplex PCR reads, giving one row per CDR3 protein. The top ten clones hold more than 4.5% of a sample with some 600,000 distinct CDR3 sequences, roughly 14% of them seen once. The material sequenced was blood. These receptor sequences come from a woman in her 30s with Graves' hyperthyroidism that later progressed to Graves' ophthalmopathy. CDR3s include the opening cysteine and the closing phenylalanine or tryptophan. D genes are given only for firm matches. Only some rows state a clone size, as once, few, many or a class for expanded clones.

D,size,V,J,CDR3,DNA
.,many,TRBV12-3/TRBV12-4,TRBJ2-7,CASSSRDEQYF,TGTGCCAGCAGTTCCAGGGACGAGCAGTACTTC
TRBD1,many,TRBV9,TRBJ1-2,CASSVGGGQRGYGYTF,TGTGCCAGCAGCGTAGGGGGGGGACAGCGCGGTTATGGCTACACCTTC
.,few,TRBV4-3,TRBJ1-1,CASSLDEANTEAFF,TGCGCCAGCAGCCTCGATGAGGCGAACACTGAAGCTTTCTTT
.,many,TRBV14,TRBJ1-1,CASSQGVSEAFF,TGTGCCAGCAGCCAAGGGGTGTCTGAAGCTTTCTTT
TRBD2,many,TRBV30,TRBJ2-1,CAWSDLVSGSYNEQFF,TGTGCCTGGAGTGATTTGGTTAGCGGGAGCTACAATGAGCAGTTCTTC
.,many,TRBV6-6,TRBJ1-5,CASSYSISGGQPQHF,TGTGCCAGCAGTTACTCGATCAGCGGAGGTCAGCCCCAGCATTTT
TRBD1,.,TRBV12-3/TRBV12-4,TRBJ1-1,CASRYLGTAPEAFF,TGTGCCAGCAGATACTTAGGGACAGCCCCTGAAGCTTTCTTT
.,.,TRBV7-2,TRBJ1-5,CASSLVHDSNQPQHF,TGTGCCAGCAGCTTGGTACACGATAGCAATCAGCCCCAGCATTTT
TRBD2,many,TRBV7-9,TRBJ2-1,CASSSSILAGVNNEQFF,TGTGCCAGCAGCTCCTCGATATTAGCGGGGGTTAACAATGAGCAGTTCTTC
TRBD2,.,TRBV4-3,TRBJ2-1,CASSQDPGLADSRNEQFF,TGCGCCAGCAGCCAAGACCCGGGACTAGCGGATTCTCGCAATGAGCAGTTCTTC
.,few,TRBV7-2,TRBJ1-5,CTSSLAAGDQPQHF,TGTACCAGCAGCTTAGCGGCCGGCGATCAGCCCCAGCATTTT